This T cell receptor (beta chain) emerged from a study of CD8 T cells in ankylosing spondylitis. Germline CDR1 and CDR2: MGHRA and YSYEKL. V was shortened by 1 base and J by 6 bases, with 6 bases between the two germline ends. This CDR3 has 13 residues. This clonotype was seen repeatedly, ten times or more. What it binds is unknown. Study-wide results and limits: There was reportedly significant enrichment of clones that were disease-linked in matched ankylosing spondylitis synovial fluid. In peripheral blood, disease-linked CD8+ clones occurred at relatively low frequencies.

The authors made TCR beta libraries by quantitative 5'-RACE with molecular barcodes. Using its own MiXCR run on the 5' RACE reads, TCRdb lists one record per CDR3 protein. The sample consists of 200,000 to 250,000 distinct CDR3 sequences, about 11% of them appearing once. The sequencing sample was made of blood, either unsorted or a sorted T cell fraction (not recorded which). This clonotype was obtained from a male donor with ankylosing spondylitis or in good health (not recorded which). This chain uses TRBV4-1 with TRBJ2-2; D unresolved. This CDR3 is CASSQGRAGELFF. For the CDR3, the DNA is TGCGCCAGCAGCCAAGGGCGAGCCGGGGAGCTGTTTTTT.